One sample yielded the 32 T cell receptor beta chains listed below, sequenced in a study of OX40 agonist ivuxolimab in advanced cancers. Produced via immunoSEQ multiplex PCR; TCRdb's table is partial and in-frame only. The repertoire holds over 55,000 clones, with around 82% as singletons. The specimen comprised CD4+ or CD8+ T cells sorted from blood, sampled in a trial of the OX40 agonist ivuxolimab. The source of these receptors is an adult with an advanced solid tumor such as melanoma, head and neck, liver or kidney cancer.

J is TRBJ1-5 and V is TRBV7-2; the D is unclear. Germline values: CDR1 SGHTA, CDR2 FQGNSA. This CDR3 region has 18 residues. Trimming took off 1 base at V and 0 bases at J, with 16 bases between the two ends. The CDR3 region has the DNA TGTGCCAGCAGCTTAGACTGGGCGGAGTCCTATAGCAATCAGCCCCAGCATTTT. Protein sequence: CASSLDWAESYSNQPQHF.

This chain joins TRBV7-2 and TRBJ2-2; perhaps TRBD1 as D (5 bases). The CDR3 has 13 amino acids. V was clipped by 1 base and J by 15 bases, with 15 bases between them. Germline V gives CDR1 SGHTA, CDR2 FQGNSA. The CDR3 sequence: CASSLVEQGNVFF. The CDR3 DNA is TGTGCCAGCAGCTTAGTGGAGCAGGGAAATGTGTTTTTT.

This chain joins TRBV13 and TRBJ2-7; D possibly corresponds to TRBD1 (6 bases). The CDR3 runs 14 residues. Per germline, CDR1 PRHDT and CDR2 FYEKMQ (reference sequence). V was clipped by 3 bases and J by 0 bases, with 9 bases between them. Here the CDR3 reads CASSFRDNSYEQYF. The CDR3 region has the DNA TGTGCCAGCAGCTTTCGGGACAACTCCTACGAGCAGTACTTC. Using reference TRBV13 and TRBJ2-7 for the parts outside the CDR3, the full variable domain is AAGVIQSPRHLIKEKRETATLKCYPIPRHDTVYWYQQGPGQDPQFLISFYEKMQSDKGSIPDRFSAQQFSDYHSELNMSSLELGDSALYFCASSFRDNSYEQYFGPGTRLTVT.

The chain is built from TRBV10-3 and TRBJ2-1; 9 bases are a match to TRBD2. This CDR3 spans 15 amino acids. Germline-derived CDR1 and CDR2 are ENHRY and SYGVKD. Trimming took 6 bases from V and 0 from J; bases not matched to a gene: 3. CDR3: CAIRISGGSYNEQFF. The CDR3, as DNA: TGTGCCATCAGGATTAGCGGGGGCTCCTACAATGAGCAGTTCTTC.

The gene calls are TRBV6-6 and TRBJ1-3; D unclear. The CDR3 loop spans 12 amino acids. The V end lost 8 bases, the J end lost 0 bases, and 5 bases lay between the germline ends. CDR1 and CDR2 from the germline V gene are MNHNY and SVGAGI (reference sequence). CDR3 in DNA: TGTGCCAGCGAGGGCTCTGGAAACACCATATATTTT. Its protein product is CASEGSGNTIYF.

The chain couples TRBV4-3 to TRBJ2-7; 12 nucleotides match TRBD2. Per germline, CDR1 LGHNA and CDR2 YSLEER. J lost 9 bases, V lost 3 bases, and 6 bases had no gene match. The CDR3 consists of 14 residues. The CDR3 spells CASSQGLAGSVQYF. DNA of the CDR3: TGCGCCAGCAGCCAGGGACTAGCGGGTAGTGTGCAGTACTTC.

This clone was seen just once. The chain is built from TRBV5-1 and TRBJ2-2, with D perhaps given as TRBD1 or TRBD2 (5 bases each). This CDR3 region has 13 residues. The germline V gene encodes CDR1 SGHRS and CDR2 YFSETQ. V was shortened by 0 bases and J by 7 bases, with 7 bases between the two germline ends. CDR3 nucleotides: TGCGCCAGCAGCTTGGTGGGGGACGGGGAGCTGTTTTTT. Amino acids: CASSLVGDGELFF. The full variable domain, in which reference TRBV5-1 and TRBJ2-2 provide the parts outside the CDR3, is KAGVTQTPRYLIKTRGQQVTLSCSPISGHRSVSWYQQTPGQGLQFLFEYFSETQRNKGNFPGRFSGRQFSNSRSEMNVSTLELGDSALYLCASSLVGDGELFFGEGSRLTVL.

This clone was detected once. The V call is TRBV6-1, the J call TRBJ2-3; 8 nucleotides line up with TRBD2. Germline V lookup: CDR1 MNHNS, CDR2 SASEGT. This CDR3 is built from 15 residues. With 6 bases clipped from V and 0 bases from J, the junction kept 5 bases outside the gene matches. The CDR3 protein is CASRGAGASTDTQYF. The CDR3 DNA sequence: TGTGCCAGCAGGGGAGCGGGAGCAAGCACAGATACGCAGTATTTT.

V usage is TRBV7-9 and J usage is TRBJ2-7, with D perhaps TRBD1 (6 bases). CDR3 length: 16 amino acids. V lost 3 bases, J lost 0 bases, and 15 bases lay in between. Germline V gene data show CDR1 as SEHNR and CDR2 as FQNEAQ (reference sequence). The CDR3 DNA is TGTGCCAGCAGCTTGCCCCCGGGACACCCCTCCTACGAGCAGTACTTC. Translation: CASSLPPGHPSYEQYF.

The chain links TRBV4-1 to TRBJ1-2; 7 bases line up with TRBD1. V shed 2 bases and J 3 bases; nucleotides not matched to a gene: 6. The CDR3 covers 15 residues. Per the germline V gene, CDR1 is MGHRA and CDR2 is YSYEKL. The CDR3 nucleotides read TGCGCCAGCAGCCAAACAAGGGGGCTGGACTATGGCTACACCTTC. This sequence encodes CASSQTRGLDYGYTF.

This clone was observed once. This rearrangement joins TRBV11-3 to TRBJ1-1; D unclear. The germline V gene has CDR1 SGHNT and CDR2 YENEEA. Trimming stripped 5 bases from V and 3 bases from J, with 10 bases between. The CDR3 contains 13 residues. The CDR3 coding sequence is TGTGCCAGCAGCCCAGGCTTGTACACTGAAGCTTTCTTT. Its translation: CASSPGLYTEAFF.

The V call is TRBV18, the J call TRBJ2-7; no reliable D call. The CDR3 sequence is 17 residues long. Germline-derived CDR1 and CDR2 are KGHSH and LQKENI. V was clipped by 3 bases and J by 0 bases, with 18 bases between them. The CDR3 spells CASSPRGPYQSSYEQYF. The CDR3, as DNA: TGTGCCAGCTCACCTCGTGGACCGTATCAAAGCTCCTACGAGCAGTACTTC.

The V call is TRBV29-1, the J call TRBJ1-4, with D perhaps matching TRBD1 (6 bases). Germline CDR1 and CDR2: SQVTM and ANQGSEA. V was clipped by 4 bases and J by 6 bases, with 15 bases between them. CDR3 size: 14 residues. CDR3 loop: CSVAPTGNHEKLFF. CDR3 coding DNA: TGCAGCGTTGCCCCAACAGGGAATCATGAAAAACTGTTTTTT.

The chain employs TRBV6-4 and TRBJ2-2; maybe TRBD2 (5 bases). Trimming shortened V by 6 bases and J by 8 bases, and 16 bases separated the two germline ends. The CDR3 consists of 14 residues. Germline V gene lookup returns CDR1 MRHNA and CDR2 SNTAGT. CDR3 DNA sequence: TGTGCCAGCAGCGCCCATGACGGGATTGGGGAGCTGTTTTTT. Protein: CASSAHDGIGELFF.

This clone has a handful of counts. The chain is built from TRBV7-9 and TRBJ2-7; 7 bases line up with TRBD2. CDR1 is SEHNR, CDR2 FQNEAQ, per germline (reference sequence). J was trimmed by 2 bases and V by 7 bases; bases with no gene match: 5. The CDR3 runs 13 residues. Written as DNA, the CDR3 is TGTGCCAGCAAAGTGGGGGGGACCTACGAGCAGTACTTC. As protein: CASKVGGTYEQYF.

This chain uses TRBV2 with TRBJ2-2; no firm D call. This CDR3 comprises 14 residues. Trimming cost V 5 bases and J 5 bases, with 12 bases left between them. Germline values: CDR1 SNHLY, CDR2 FYNNEI. DNA of the CDR3: TGTGCCAGCAGTCAGGTTACCCTGACCGGGGAGCTGTTTTTT. It translates to CASSQVTLTGELFF.

V is TRBV27 and J is TRBJ2-1; 11 bases agree with TRBD2. Germline loops: CDR1 MNHEY, CDR2 SMNVEV (reference sequence). This CDR3 contains 14 residues. The ends lost 9 bases at V and 5 bases at J; junction bases unmatched: 6. The CDR3 DNA is TGTGCCAGTTGGGCGGGACTAGCGGACAATGAGCAGTTCTTC. Encoded protein: CASWAGLADNEQFF.

This chain uses TRBV6-5 with TRBJ1-4, with D maybe TRBD1 (5 bases). V lost 0 bases and J 7 bases, leaving 15 bases between the germline ends. Germline CDR1 and CDR2: MNHEY and SVGAGI. The CDR3 is 16 residues long. CDR3 residues: CASSYSPGTVGEKLFF. The CDR3 DNA follows: TGTGCCAGCAGTTACTCCCCAGGGACGGTGGGTGAAAAACTGTTTTTT.

This clone was found once. The chain joins TRBV2 to TRBJ2-7; 8 bases are shared with TRBD2. V was pared by 8 bases and J by 5 bases, with 5 bases of the junction left unmatched. Germline V CDR1 and CDR2: SNHLY, FYNNEI. This CDR3 is built from 12 residues. CDR3 DNA sequence: TGTGCCAGCTTCGGGAGGGTCCACGAGCAGTACTTC. It encodes CASFGRVHEQYF.

The V and J genes are TRBV5-6 and TRBJ1-1; D is unresolved. V was shortened by 6 bases and J by 6 bases, with 15 bases between the two germline ends. The CDR3 loop spans 13 amino acids. The germline gives CDR1 SGHDT, CDR2 YYEEEE. The DNA for the CDR3 is TGTGCCAGCACCCTATTGTCCCTGGCTGAAGCTTTCTTT. Its protein product is CASTLLSLAEAFF.

The CDR3 here is CASNKGGSLGEQYF. In DNA, the CDR3 is TGTGCCAGCAATAAGGGGGGGAGTCTTGGCGAGCAGTACTTC. The chain combines TRBV7-2 with TRBJ2-7, with D perhaps TRBD2 (7 bases). V lost 7 bases and J 6 bases, leaving 19 bases between the germline ends. The CDR3 consists of 14 residues. From germline, CDR1 is SGHTA and CDR2 FQGNSA.

The chain uses TRBV5-5 and TRBJ1-1; D is perhaps TRBD1 (6 bases). Germline V lookup: CDR1 SGHKS, CDR2 YYEKEE (reference sequence). The length of the CDR3 is 13 residues. V gave up 1 base and J gave up 6 bases, with 10 bases separating them. CDR3 coding DNA: TGTGCCAGCAGCTTGTGGGGGGCTGCTGAAGCTTTCTTT. Amino acids: CASSLWGAAEAFF.

The chain uses TRBV2 and TRBJ2-1, with D possibly TRBD2 on 6 matching bases. This CDR3 has 14 amino acids. Trimming shortened V by 2 bases and J by 7 bases, and 12 bases separated the two germline ends. Germline CDR1 reads SNHLY; CDR2 reads FYNNEI. The CDR3, as DNA: TGTGCCAGCAGTGAATCGGGGGAGTGGAATGAGCAGTTCTTC. Its translation: CASSESGEWNEQFF.

The chain carries TRBV18 and TRBJ2-2, with D possibly being TRBD1 (6 bases). CDR3 length equals 14 residues. V dropped 6 bases and J dropped 2 bases, with 10 bases sitting between them. CDR1 and CDR2 (germline): KGHSH, LQKENI. CDR3: CASSQDRNTGELFF. The CDR3 DNA reads as TGTGCCAGCTCGCAGGACAGAAACACCGGGGAGCTGTTTTTT.

The chain links TRBV30 to TRBJ2-7, with 8 bases aligning to TRBD1. There are 13 residues in the CDR3. Looked up from germline, CDR1 is GTSNPN and CDR2 is SVGIG (reference sequence). J gave up 2 bases and V 1 base, and 1 base lay outside the gene matches. The CDR3 DNA reads TGTGCCTGGAGTGGGGACAGGACCTACGAGCAGTACTTC. As protein: CAWSGDRTYEQYF.

The V call is TRBV7-7, the J call TRBJ2-5; D remains ambiguous. Germline lookup yields CDR1 SSHAT and CDR2 FNYEAQ (reference sequence). The CDR3 loop spans 12 amino acids. V was trimmed by 5 bases and J by 5 bases, leaving 9 bases between them. The CDR3 DNA is TGTGCCAGCAGCCCCCTGGGGGAGACCCAGTACTTC. As protein: CASSPLGETQYF.

The chain links TRBV29-1 to TRBJ2-5, with TRBD1 matching over 9 bases. The J segment lost 2 bases and the V segment lost 4 bases, leaving 11 bases of the junction unmatched. The CDR3 is 16 amino acids. Germline V CDR1 and CDR2: SQVTM, ANQGSEA. CDR3 bases: TGCAGCGTTGCCGGGACAGGGAACTGGAGACAAGAGACCCAGTACTTC. It translates to CSVAGTGNWRQETQYF.

The chain employs TRBV18 and TRBJ1-1; TRBD1 is a possible D gene (6 bases). V was trimmed by 3 bases and J by 1 base, leaving 18 bases between them. CDR3 length: 17 amino acids. Germline V lookup: CDR1 KGHSH, CDR2 LQKENI. As DNA, the CDR3 is TGTGCCAGCTCACCGATTGCTGGGGGCGTAGGGAACACTGAAGCTTTCTTT. Protein sequence: CASSPIAGGVGNTEAFF.

This rearrangement joins TRBV27 to TRBJ2-3; weak D call: TRBD2 (5 bases). The V end lost 6 bases, the J end lost 0 bases, and 19 bases lay between the germline ends. Germline V gene lookup returns CDR1 MNHEY and CDR2 SMNVEV (reference sequence). CDR3 length: 17 residues. CDR3 residues: CASRGGGTTRSTDTQYF. The DNA of the CDR3 is TGTGCCAGCAGGGGTGGAGGCACCACCAGGAGCACAGATACGCAGTATTTT.

This chain joins TRBV2 and TRBJ2-3; D unclear. V lost 4 bases, J lost 5 bases, and 13 bases lay in between. The germline CDR1 and CDR2 sequences are SNHLY and FYNNEI. The length of the CDR3 is 14 residues. In DNA form, the CDR3 reads TGTGCCAGCAGTGGAATAACCTCCGGAGATACGCAGTATTTT. It specifies CASSGITSGDTQYF.

The chain links TRBV5-6 to TRBJ1-1, with 7 bases matching TRBD1. This CDR3 has 16 amino acids. CDR1 SGHDT and CDR2 YYEEEE come from the germline V gene. The V segment lost 0 bases and the J segment 3 bases; nucleotides outside the gene matches: 8. The CDR3 DNA is TGTGCCAGCAGCTTGGAAGCGACAGGGAAGGACACTGAAGCTTTCTTT. Translated, it gives CASSLEATGKDTEAFF.

This clone showed up just once. The chain combines TRBV2 with TRBJ2-5, with a tentative D call TRBD2 (7 bases). The V end lost 6 bases, the J end lost 1 base, and 15 bases lay between the germline ends. The CDR3 has 15 residues. The V gene's germline CDR1 is SNHLY and CDR2 FYNNEI. CDR3: CASSLQGGIQETQYF. CDR3 nucleotide sequence: TGTGCCAGCAGCCTACAGGGAGGGATCCAAGAGACCCAGTACTTC. The full variable domain, in which reference TRBV2 and TRBJ2-5 provide the parts outside the CDR3, is EPEVTQTPSHQVTQMGQEVILRCVPISNHLYFYWYRQILGQKVEFLVSFYNNEISEKSEIFDDQFSVERPDGSNFTLKIRSTKLEDSAMYFCASSLQGGIQETQYFGPGTRLLVL.